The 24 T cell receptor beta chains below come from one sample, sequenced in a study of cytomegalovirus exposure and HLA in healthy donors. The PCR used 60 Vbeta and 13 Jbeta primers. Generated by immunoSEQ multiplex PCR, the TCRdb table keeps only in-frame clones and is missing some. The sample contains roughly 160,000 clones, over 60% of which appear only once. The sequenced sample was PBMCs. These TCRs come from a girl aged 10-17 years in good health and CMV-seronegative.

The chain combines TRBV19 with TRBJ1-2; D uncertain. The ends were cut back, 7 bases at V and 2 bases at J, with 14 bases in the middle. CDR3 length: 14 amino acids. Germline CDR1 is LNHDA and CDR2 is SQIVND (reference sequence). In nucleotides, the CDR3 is TGTGCCAGTACCCTCGAGGGCAGGAACTATGGCTACACCTTC. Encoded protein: CASTLEGRNYGYTF.

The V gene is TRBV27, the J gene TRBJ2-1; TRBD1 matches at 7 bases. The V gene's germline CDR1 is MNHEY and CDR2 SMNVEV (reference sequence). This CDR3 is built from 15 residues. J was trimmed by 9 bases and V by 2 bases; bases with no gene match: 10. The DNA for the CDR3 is TGTGCCAGCAGTTTAGAAGGGGGCGTCGGACCTGAGCAGTTCTTC. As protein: CASSLEGGVGPEQFF.

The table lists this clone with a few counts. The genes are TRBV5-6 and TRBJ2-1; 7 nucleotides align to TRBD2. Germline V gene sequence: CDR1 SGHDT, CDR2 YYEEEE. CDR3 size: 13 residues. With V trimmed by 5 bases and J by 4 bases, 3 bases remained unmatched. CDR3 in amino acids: CASRWGGYNEQFF. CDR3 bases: TGTGCCAGCAGGTGGGGGGGATACAATGAGCAGTTCTTC. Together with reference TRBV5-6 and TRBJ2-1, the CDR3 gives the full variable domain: DAGVTQSPTHLIKTRGQQVTLRCSPKSGHDTVSWYQQALGQGPQFIFQYYEEEERQRGNFPDRFSGHQFPNYSSELNVNALLLGDSALYLCASRWGGYNEQFFGPGTRLTVL.

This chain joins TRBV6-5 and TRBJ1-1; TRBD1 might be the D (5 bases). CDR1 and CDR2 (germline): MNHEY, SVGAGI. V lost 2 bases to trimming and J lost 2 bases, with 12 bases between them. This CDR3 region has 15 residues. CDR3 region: CASSYRQTSNTEAFF. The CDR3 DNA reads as TGTGCCAGCAGTTACCGACAGACTTCAAACACTGAAGCTTTCTTT.

The CDR3 spells CASSLVSSGGHEQYF. CDR3 sequence (DNA): TGCGCCAGCAGCTTGGTTTCGAGCGGGGGCCACGAGCAGTACTTC. The J gene is TRBJ2-7, the V gene TRBV5-1; 8 nucleotides agree with TRBD2. Germline V gene lookup returns CDR1 SGHRS and CDR2 YFSETQ. J was trimmed by 5 bases and V by 0 bases; bases with no gene match: 7. The CDR3 has 15 amino acids.

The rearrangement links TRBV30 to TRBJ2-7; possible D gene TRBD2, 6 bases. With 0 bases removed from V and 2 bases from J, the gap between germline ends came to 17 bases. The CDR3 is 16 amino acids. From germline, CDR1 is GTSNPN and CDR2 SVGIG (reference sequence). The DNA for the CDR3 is TGTGCCTGGAGTGTACGGCCGGGACTCCAGACCTACGAGCAGTACTTC. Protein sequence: CAWSVRPGLQTYEQYF.

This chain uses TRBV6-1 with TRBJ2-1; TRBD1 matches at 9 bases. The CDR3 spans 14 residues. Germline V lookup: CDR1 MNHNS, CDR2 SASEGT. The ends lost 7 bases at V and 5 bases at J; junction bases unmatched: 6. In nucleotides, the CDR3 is TGTGCCAGCATTATAAGGACAGGGGACAATGAGCAGTTCTTC. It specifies CASIIRTGDNEQFF.

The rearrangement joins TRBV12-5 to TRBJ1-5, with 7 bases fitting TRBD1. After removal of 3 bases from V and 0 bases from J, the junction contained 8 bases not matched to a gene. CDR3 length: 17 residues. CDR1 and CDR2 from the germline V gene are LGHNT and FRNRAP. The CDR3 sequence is CASGFYTGAPSNQPQHF. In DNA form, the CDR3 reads TGTGCTAGTGGTTTTTATACAGGGGCCCCTAGCAATCAGCCCCAGCATTTT.

The DNA of the CDR3 is TGCAGTGGACAGAGAAATTATGGCTACACCTTC. This encodes CSGQRNYGYTF. The chain carries TRBV20-1 and TRBJ1-2, with D possibly being TRBD1 (5 bases). CDR1 DFQATT and CDR2 SNEGSKA come from the germline V gene (reference sequence). V lost 7 bases and J lost 5, with 11 bases in between. The CDR3 covers 11 residues.

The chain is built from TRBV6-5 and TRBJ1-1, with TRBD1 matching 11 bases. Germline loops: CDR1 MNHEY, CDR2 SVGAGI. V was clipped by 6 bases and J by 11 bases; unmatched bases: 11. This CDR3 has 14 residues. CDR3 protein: CASRLGTGGVWAFF. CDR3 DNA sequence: TGTGCCAGCAGGCTAGGGACAGGGGGGGTTTGGGCTTTCTTT.

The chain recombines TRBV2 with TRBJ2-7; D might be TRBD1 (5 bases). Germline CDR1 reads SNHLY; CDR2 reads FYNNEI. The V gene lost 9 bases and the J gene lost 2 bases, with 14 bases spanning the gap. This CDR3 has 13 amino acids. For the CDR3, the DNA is TGTGCCAGTACAAGGGGAATCACCTACGAGCAGTACTTC. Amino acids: CASTRGITYEQYF.

The CDR3 here is CASSAYQGLAVETQYF. The CDR3 DNA reads TGTGCCAGCAGCGCCTACCAGGGACTAGCTGTGGAGACCCAGTACTTC. The rearrangement uses TRBV9 and TRBJ2-5; 9 bases fit TRBD2. Germline values: CDR1 SGDLS, CDR2 YYNGEE. CDR3 length: 16 amino acids. V was pared by 3 bases and J by 5 bases, with 11 bases of the junction left unmatched.

The CDR3 DNA reads as TGTGCCAGCAGCTTCTCCCCAGGGGGCCCCTCTGGGGACACTGAAGCTTTCTTT. This translates into CASSFSPGGPSGDTEAFF. This chain joins TRBV5-5 and TRBJ1-1, with 8 bases lining up with TRBD1. The CDR3 covers 18 residues. With 2 bases clipped from V and 3 bases from J, the junction kept 15 bases outside the gene matches. Germline V lookup: CDR1 SGHKS, CDR2 YYEKEE (reference sequence). The whole variable domain, remainder taken from reference TRBV5-5 and TRBJ1-1, is DAGVTQSPTHLIKTRGQQVTLRCSPISGHKSVSWYQQVLGQGPQFIFQYYEKEERGRGNFPDRFSARQFPNYSSELNVNALLLGDSALYLCASSFSPGGPSGDTEAFFGQGTRLTVV.

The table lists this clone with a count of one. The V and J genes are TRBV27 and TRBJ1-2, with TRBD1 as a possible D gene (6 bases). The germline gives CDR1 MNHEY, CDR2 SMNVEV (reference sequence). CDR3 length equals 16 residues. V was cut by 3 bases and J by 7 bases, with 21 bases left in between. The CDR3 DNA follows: TGTGCCAGCAGTTTCGAAGTGGGCAGGGGAAGGGGTGGCTACACCTTC. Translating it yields CASSFEVGRGRGGYTF.

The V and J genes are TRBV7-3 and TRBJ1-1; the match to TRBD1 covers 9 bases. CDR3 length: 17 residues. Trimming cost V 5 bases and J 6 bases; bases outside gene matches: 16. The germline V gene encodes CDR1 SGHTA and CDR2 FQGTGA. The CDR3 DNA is TGTGCCAGCAGCCAGACGGGACAGGGAGGCCCGGGGGCTGAAGCTTTCTTT. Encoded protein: CASSQTGQGGPGAEAFF.

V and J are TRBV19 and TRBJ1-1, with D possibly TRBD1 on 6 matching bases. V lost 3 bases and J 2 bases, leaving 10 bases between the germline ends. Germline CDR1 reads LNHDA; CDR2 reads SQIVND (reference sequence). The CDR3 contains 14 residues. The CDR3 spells CASSIDRLNTEAFF. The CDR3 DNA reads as TGTGCCAGTAGTATCGACAGGTTAAACACTGAAGCTTTCTTT. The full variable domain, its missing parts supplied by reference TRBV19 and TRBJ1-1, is DGGITQSPKYLFRKEGQNVTLSCEQNLNHDAMYWYRQDPGQGLRLIYYSQIVNDFQKGDIAEGYSVSREKKESFPLTVTSAQKNPTAFYLCASSIDRLNTEAFFGQGTRLTVV.

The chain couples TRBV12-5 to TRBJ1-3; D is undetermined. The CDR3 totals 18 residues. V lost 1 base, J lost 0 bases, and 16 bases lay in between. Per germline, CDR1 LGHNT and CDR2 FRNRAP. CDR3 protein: CASGLALAHGPSGNTIYF. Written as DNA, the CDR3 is TGTGCTAGTGGTTTGGCCCTAGCACATGGACCCTCTGGAAACACCATATATTTT.

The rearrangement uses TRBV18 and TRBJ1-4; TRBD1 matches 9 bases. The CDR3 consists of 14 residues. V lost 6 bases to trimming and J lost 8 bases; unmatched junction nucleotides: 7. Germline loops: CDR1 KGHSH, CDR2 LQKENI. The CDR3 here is CASSPDRGGEKLFF. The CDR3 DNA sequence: TGTGCCAGCTCGCCCGACAGGGGGGGCGAAAAACTGTTTTTT.

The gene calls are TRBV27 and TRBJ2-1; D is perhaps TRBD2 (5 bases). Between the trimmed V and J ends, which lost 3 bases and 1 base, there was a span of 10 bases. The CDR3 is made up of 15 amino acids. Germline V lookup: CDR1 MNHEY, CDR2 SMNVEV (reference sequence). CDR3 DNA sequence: TGTGCCAGCAGTTTCTACGGGGATTCCTACAATGAGCAGTTCTTC. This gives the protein CASSFYGDSYNEQFF.

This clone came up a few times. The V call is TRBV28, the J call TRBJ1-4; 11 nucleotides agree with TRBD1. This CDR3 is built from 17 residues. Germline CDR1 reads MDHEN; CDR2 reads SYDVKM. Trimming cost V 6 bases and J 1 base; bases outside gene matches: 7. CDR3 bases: TGTGCCAGCAGCGACCGGGACAGGGGGTTAACTAATGAAAAACTGTTTTTT. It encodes CASSDRDRGLTNEKLFF.

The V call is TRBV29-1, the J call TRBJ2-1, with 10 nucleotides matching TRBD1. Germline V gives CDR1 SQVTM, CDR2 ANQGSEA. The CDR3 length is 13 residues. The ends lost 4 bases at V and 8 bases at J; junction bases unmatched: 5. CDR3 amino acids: CSVVGDRGHEQFF. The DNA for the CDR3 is TGCAGCGTTGTTGGGGACAGGGGCCATGAGCAGTTCTTC.

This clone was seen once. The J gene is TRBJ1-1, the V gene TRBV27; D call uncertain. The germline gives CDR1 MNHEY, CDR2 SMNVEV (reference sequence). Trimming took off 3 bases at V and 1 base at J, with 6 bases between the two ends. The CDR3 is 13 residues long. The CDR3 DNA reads TGTGCCAGCAGTTTTGCAGGGAACACTGAAGCTTTCTTT. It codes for CASSFAGNTEAFF.

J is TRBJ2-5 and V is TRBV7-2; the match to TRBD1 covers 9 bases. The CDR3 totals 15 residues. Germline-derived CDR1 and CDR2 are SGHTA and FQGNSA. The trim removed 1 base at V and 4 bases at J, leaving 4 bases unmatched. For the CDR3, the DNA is TGTGCCAGCAGCTTAGGGGGACAGGGCTTAGAGACCCAGTACTTC. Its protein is CASSLGGQGLETQYF.

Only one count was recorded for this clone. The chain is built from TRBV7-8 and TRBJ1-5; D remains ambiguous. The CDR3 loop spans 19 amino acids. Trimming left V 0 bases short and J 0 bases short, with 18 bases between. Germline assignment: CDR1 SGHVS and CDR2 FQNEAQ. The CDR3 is CASSLAQTQNPNSNQPQHF. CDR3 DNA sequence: TGTGCCAGCAGCTTAGCCCAGACACAAAACCCCAATAGCAATCAGCCCCAGCATTTT.